A selection of T cell receptor beta chains follows, all from one sample in a study of control samples from healthy donors and cancer patients. This table comes from immunoSEQ multiplex PCR, and its TCRdb copy is limited to in-frame clones, with some not included. The data hold approximately 100,000 clones, with around 88% observed a single time. The sample was blood. These TCRs come from a woman aged 50 to 60 in good health. The CDR3 runs from the conserved cysteine through the conserved F or W.

CDR3aa: CASSLDWRGNTIYF
j_gene: TRBJ1-3
v_gene: TRBV28
len: 14

CDR3aa: CSARDRLAFF
j_gene: TRBJ1-1
v_gene: TRBV20-1
len: 10

CDR3aa: CASRGGGRRYGYTF
j_gene: TRBJ1-2
v_gene: TRBV3-1/TRBV3-2
len: 14

CDR3aa: CASSVGGGEPSPGNTIYF
j_gene: TRBJ1-3
v_gene: TRBV9
len: 18

CDR3aa: CASSPVYAGAYFNEQFF
j_gene: TRBJ2-1
v_gene: TRBV11-2
len: 17

CDR3aa: CASSFKGTGELFF
j_gene: TRBJ2-2
v_gene: TRBV7-9
len: 13

CDR3aa: CASSRAGGNYNEQFF
j_gene: TRBJ2-1
v_gene: TRBV9
len: 15

CDR3aa: CASSVRDGAFF
j_gene: TRBJ1-1
v_gene: TRBV4-2
len: 11

CDR3aa: CATSPTGGKTGELFF
j_gene: TRBJ2-2
v_gene: TRBV15
len: 15

CDR3aa: CASKGQANTGELFF
j_gene: TRBJ2-2
v_gene: TRBV2
len: 14

CDR3aa: CASSSARVTNQPQHF
j_gene: TRBJ1-5
v_gene: TRBV19
len: 15

CDR3aa: CATSRDPNTEAFF
j_gene: TRBJ1-1
v_gene: TRBV15
len: 13

CDR3aa: CASSFQSLAGVGEQFF
j_gene: TRBJ2-1
v_gene: TRBV11-1
len: 16

CDR3aa: CASSPWDREGDEQYF
j_gene: TRBJ2-7
v_gene: TRBV5-1
len: 15

CDR3aa: CASSPLVLGLAGQYF
j_gene: TRBJ2-7
v_gene: TRBV18
len: 15

CDR3aa: CASSVTGLNNQETQYF
j_gene: TRBJ2-5
v_gene: TRBV6-1
len: 16

CDR3aa: CASSLATGGLEKLFF
j_gene: TRBJ1-4
v_gene: TRBV5-1
len: 15

CDR3aa: CASSSLAGLAYEQYF
j_gene: TRBJ2-7
v_gene: TRBV7-6
len: 15

CDR3aa: CASSYSGDRTSTNEKLFF
j_gene: TRBJ1-4
v_gene: TRBV5-1
len: 18

CDR3aa: CAWSAGPSAFF
j_gene: TRBJ1-1
v_gene: TRBV30
len: 11

CDR3aa: CASSRGYNEQFF
j_gene: TRBJ2-1
v_gene: TRBV19
len: 12

CDR3aa: CATQGENYGYTF
j_gene: TRBJ1-2
v_gene: TRBV2
len: 12

CDR3aa: CASSLGGVRETQYF
j_gene: TRBJ2-5
v_gene: TRBV7-2
len: 14

CDR3aa: CASSSTGGNQPQHF
j_gene: TRBJ1-5
v_gene: TRBV27
len: 14

CDR3aa: CASSFGQEIGEKLFF
j_gene: TRBJ1-4
v_gene: TRBV5-4
len: 15

CDR3aa: CASSFRLAGGGADTQYF
j_gene: TRBJ2-3
v_gene: TRBV11-2
len: 17

CDR3aa: CASSINAVNTEAFF
j_gene: TRBJ1-1
v_gene: TRBV19
len: 14

CDR3aa: CASSIVVVGEQYF
j_gene: TRBJ2-7
v_gene: TRBV19
len: 13

CDR3aa: CASSELAVGLGDEQFF
j_gene: TRBJ2-1
v_gene: TRBV10-1
len: 16

CDR3aa: CASSQATPGNTIYF
j_gene: TRBJ1-3
v_gene: TRBV4-1
len: 14

CDR3aa: CASRLLDTGELFF
j_gene: TRBJ2-2
v_gene: TRBV19
len: 13

CDR3aa: CASSLSGRTNEKLFF
j_gene: TRBJ1-4
v_gene: TRBV27
len: 15

CDR3aa: CASSPHNEQYF
j_gene: TRBJ2-7
v_gene: TRBV18
len: 11

CDR3aa: CSARAGPEAFF
j_gene: TRBJ1-1
v_gene: TRBV20-1
len: 11

CDR3aa: CASSLVGGGLAKNIQYF
j_gene: TRBJ2-4
v_gene: TRBV5-4
len: 17

CDR3aa: CASQLGTVNTEAFF
j_gene: TRBJ1-1
v_gene: TRBV6-6
len: 14

CDR3aa: CASSSYPPGQANQPQHF
j_gene: TRBJ1-5
v_gene: TRBV27
len: 17